The entry below describes one T cell receptor (beta chain). The target of this receptor is not known. No base quality information exists; no much larger clone differs at one position. The record originates from a study of blood T cell repertoires in COVID-19 (dated by TCRdb to about 2020). Some background on the complete study: The collaborator samples originated in the United States, Italy and Spain and spanned the acute and convalescent phases of COVID-19. Where HLA class I and class II types were available, the types were taken from metadata supplied by the sample provider, not from assay-based typing. The dataset comprised deeply sampled blood TCRbeta repertoires from subjects exposed to, actively infected with, or recovered from COVID-19. Samples were obtained from the ongoing ImmuneRACE study (first 160 participants) and from 950 to 1,500 subjects provided by 6 global collaborators. Sample metadata almost always included a de-identified subject ID, COVID-19 status, age in years and sex. The repertoires were released in a freely available public database intended as a resource for research on the immune response to SARS-CoV-2. The prospective study material was composed of cDNA or gDNA derived from T cells, B-cell-depleted T cells, or PBMCs.

From cysteine to phenylalanine, the CDR3 is 16 amino acids long. Kept here is only the CDR3 DNA, which spans 48 bases and is read in frame from base 1. The germline V gene gives CDR1 as SGHRS and CDR2 as YFSETQ. V is pared back by 0 bases and J by 6 bases, with 16 bases lying between the germline termini. Samples from volunteer blood donors who had recovered from COVID-19 were contributed by a second Seattle source. Whole blood was collected in K2EDTA tubes by collaborating institutions according to the institutions' own protocols. For TCRbeta analysis, collaborator samples were shipped as frozen whole blood, as isolated PBMCs, or as DNA extracted from either sample type. TCRbeta CDR3 regions were amplified from genomic DNA using the immunoSEQ Assay, a bias-controlled multiplex PCR. Processing in the source paper ran as follows. Nucleated cell counts per sample were estimated from amplification of reference gene primers within the assay. To quantify the absolute abundance of each unique TCRbeta CDR3 rearrangement, sequence reads were collapsed and filtered. For each sample, productive Simpson clonality was calculated as the square root of Simpson's diversity index over productive rearrangements. Entries here come from immuneACCESS through TCRdb and include only in-frame sequences with V and J called. Some clones fail to appear in such tables; in the studies checked, an unresolved V gene covers under half of the shortfall, and the cause of the remainder is unknown. For V, J and clone size, that table is used; D and trimming come from the DNA. This sample holds approximately 250,000 clones; around four fifths were observed only once. Roughly 4.6% of the sample rests with the top ten.

The investigation overall reported the following: The amount of clinical and demographic metadata varied by source and participant and was provided uncurated.

The sequence is built from TRBV5-1 and TRBJ2-1, with no D gene named confidently. This TCR was sampled from a man aged 55 to 69 who had recovered from COVID-19. The sequencing input was peripheral blood. The DNA reads TGCGCCAGCAGCTTGGCAGGCCCTCCCACGTCCAATGAGCAGTTCTTC. It translates to CASSLAGPPTSNEQFF.